Listed here are 6 T cell receptor beta chains from one sample, sequenced in a study of blood T cells in healthy people across ages. Using a J-beta primer mix together with a sample-barcoded 5' primer, a second PCR was run for roughly 6 to 12 cycles. TCRdb re-called the 5' RACE reads through MiXCR, storing one row per CDR3 protein. The profile shows 800,000 or so distinct CDR3 sequences, approximately 25% of them singletons. Another study also made use of these data, one on T cells of mothers and their children.

Material for sequencing was blood. The receptors come from a boy under 18 in good health.

This chain connects TRBV29-1 to TRBJ2-3; TRBD1 or TRBD2 may be the D gene (5 bases each). CDR3 length equals 12 residues. V dropped 4 bases and J dropped 5 bases, with 10 bases sitting between them. CDR1 is SQVTM, CDR2 ANQGSEA, per germline. CDR3 loop: CSVAEGQDTQYF. The CDR3 DNA is TGCAGCGTTGCCGAGGGGCAAGATACGCAGTATTTT.

CDR3: CSAQITGVQETQYF. The CDR3 DNA sequence: TGCAGTGCCCAAATCACGGGGGTCCAAGAGACCCAGTACTTC. The V and J genes are TRBV20-1 and TRBJ2-5, with D maybe TRBD2 (6 bases). The CDR3 length is 14 residues. CDR1 is DFQATT and CDR2 is SNEGSKA in the germline V gene (reference sequence). Deletions cut 6 bases from V and 1 base from J, with 15 bases between.

This chain connects TRBV4-3 to TRBJ2-1, with 9 nucleotides matching TRBD2. The CDR3 has 16 amino acids. The germline gives CDR1 LGHNA, CDR2 YSLEER. J was trimmed by 6 bases and V by 0 bases; bases with no gene match: 6. This chain's CDR3 is CASSQDVAGGGNEQFF. The CDR3 bases are TGCGCCAGCAGCCAAGATGTGGCGGGAGGGGGCAATGAGCAGTTCTTC.

This chain links TRBV4-3 with TRBJ2-2; D call uncertain. V gave up 1 base and J gave up 6 bases, with 12 bases separating them. Germline CDR1 and CDR2: LGHNA and YSLEER. The CDR3 has 15 amino acids. The CDR3: CASSQGGGMAGELFF. The DNA of the CDR3 is TGCGCCAGCAGCCAAGGGGGTGGGATGGCCGGGGAGCTGTTTTTT.

This clonotype occurred a few times. The V gene is TRBV2, the J gene TRBJ2-7; TRBD1 matches 9 bases. Germline loops: CDR1 SNHLY, CDR2 FYNNEI. This CDR3 contains 14 residues. J lost 5 bases, V lost 3 bases, and 5 bases had no gene match. CDR3 region: CASSDWDRVHEQYF. CDR3 DNA: TGTGCCAGCAGTGATTGGGACAGGGTCCACGAGCAGTACTTC.

Here the CDR3 DNA reads TGTGCCAGCAGCCCCGGGTCCCTAGCGGGGGGAGAGACCCAGTACTTC. Protein product: CASSPGSLAGGETQYF. The rearrangement links TRBV28 to TRBJ2-1; 11 bases agree with TRBD2. The end of the DNA fits TRBJ2-5 better, so the J call may be wrong. The CDR3 has 16 residues. Germline V CDR1 and CDR2: MDHEN, SYDVKM.